The 2 T cell receptor beta chains reported below all come from one sample, sequenced in a study of spatial heterogeneity in lung cancer. Time point in this sample: sample taken at primary tumor resection. Researchers sequenced whole RNA taken from tumor, nontumor lung or frozen PBMC without sorting. MiXCR was run by TCRdb on the 5' RACE reads, yielding one entry per CDR3 protein. The sample has about 82,000 distinct CDR3 sequences, roughly 12% seen once; the top ten hold 4.6%. Sequencing used PBMCs, obtained at surgery. Receptors originate from a male donor with early-stage non-small cell lung cancer.

This clonotype was observed a few times. The chain couples TRBV11-2 to TRBJ2-1, with D perhaps being TRBD1 or TRBD2 (5 bases each). This CDR3 region has 20 residues. Trimming took 3 bases from V and 0 from J, leaving 24 bases between them. CDR1 and CDR2 (germline): SGHAT, FQNNGV. The CDR3 sequence: CASSFSLPGTYLRSYNEQFF. CDR3 DNA: TGTGCCAGCAGCTTCAGTTTACCCGGGACCTATCTACGCTCCTACAATGAGCAGTTCTTC.

The sample holds many counts of this clonotype. The chain joins TRBV7-8 to TRBJ2-3; D unclear. The V end was cut by 5 bases, the J end by 4 bases, with 7 bases between. The CDR3 length is 12 residues. Germline loops: CDR1 SGHVS, CDR2 FQNEAQ. The CDR3 coding sequence is TGTGCCAGCAGCCCCTTCGCAGATACGCAGTATTTT. It codes for CASSPFADTQYF.